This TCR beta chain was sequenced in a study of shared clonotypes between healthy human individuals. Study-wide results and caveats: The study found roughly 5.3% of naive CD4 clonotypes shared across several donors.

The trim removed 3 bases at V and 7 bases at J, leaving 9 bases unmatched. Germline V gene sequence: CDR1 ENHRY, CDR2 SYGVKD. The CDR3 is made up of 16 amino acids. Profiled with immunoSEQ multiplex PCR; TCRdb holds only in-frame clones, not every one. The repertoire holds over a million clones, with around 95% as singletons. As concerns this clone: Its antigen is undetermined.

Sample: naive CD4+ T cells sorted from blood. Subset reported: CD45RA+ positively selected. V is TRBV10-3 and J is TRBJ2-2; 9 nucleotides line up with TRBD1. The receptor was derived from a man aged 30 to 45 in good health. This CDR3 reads CAISETGQGPSGELFF. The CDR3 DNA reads TGTGCCATCAGTGAAACCGGACAGGGGCCGAGCGGGGAGCTGTTTTTT.